The sequence of this TCR beta chain was determined in a study of blood T cell repertoires in COVID-19. For the study at large: Recovered Cohort 3 donors showed two negative PCRs, clearance, or symptom resolution. Whether acute or convalescent, the COVID-19 samples came from the United States, Italy and Spain. From T cells, B-cell-depleted T cells, or PBMCs came the material, which was cDNA or gDNA.

TCRdb keeps only in-frame clones here, not all; method: immunoSEQ multiplex PCR. The sample includes 200,000 or so clones, over 75% of them seen just once. Everyone who took part was 18 to 89 years old, and they came from about 23 US areas. Germline CDR1 reads WSHSY; CDR2 reads SAAADI. The ends lost 6 bases at V and 2 bases at J; junction bases unmatched: 20. The CDR3 runs 19 residues. The V call is TRBV10-2, the J call TRBJ2-7; 9 bases map to TRBD2. The source material was PBMCs or T cells enriched from blood (not recorded which). The origin of this receptor is a man aged 25-45 years in a cohort exposed to, infected with or recovered from COVID-19 (not recorded which). CDR3 in DNA: TGCGCCAGCAGCAAACACCTAGCGGGACCCAAAATGGGGGCCTACGAGCAGTACTTC. This translates into CASSKHLAGPKMGAYEQYF.